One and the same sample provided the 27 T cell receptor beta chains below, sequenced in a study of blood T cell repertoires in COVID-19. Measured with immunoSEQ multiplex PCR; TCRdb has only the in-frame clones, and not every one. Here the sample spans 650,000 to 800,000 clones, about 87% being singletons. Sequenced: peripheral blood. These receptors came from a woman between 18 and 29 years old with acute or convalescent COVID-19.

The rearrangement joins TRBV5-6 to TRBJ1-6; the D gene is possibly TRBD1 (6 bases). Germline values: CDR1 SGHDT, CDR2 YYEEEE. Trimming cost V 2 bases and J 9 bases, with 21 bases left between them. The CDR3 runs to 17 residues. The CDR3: CASSFSTGMDFVSPLHF. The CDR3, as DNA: TGTGCCAGCAGCTTTTCCACAGGGATGGATTTTGTTTCACCCCTCCACTTT.

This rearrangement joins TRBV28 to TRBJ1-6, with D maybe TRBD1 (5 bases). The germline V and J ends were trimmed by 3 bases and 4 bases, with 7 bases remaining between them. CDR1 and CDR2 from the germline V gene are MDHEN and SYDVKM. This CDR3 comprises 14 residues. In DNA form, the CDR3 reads TGTGCCAGCAGTTTCAGGGAATATAATTCACCCCTCCACTTT. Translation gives CASSFREYNSPLHF. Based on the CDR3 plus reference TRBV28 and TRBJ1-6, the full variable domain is DVKVTQSSRYLVKRTGEKVFLECVQDMDHENMFWYRQDPGLGLRLIYFSYDVKMKEKGDIPEGYSVSREKKERFSLILESASTNQTSMYLCASSFREYNSPLHFGNGTRLTVT.

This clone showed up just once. As DNA, the CDR3 is TGTGCCAGCAGTTTCCTCAGGGGGGCCCTCCACTTT. Protein product: CASSFLRGALHF. The chain combines TRBV6-5 with TRBJ1-6; TRBD1 matches 7 bases. CDR3 length: 12 amino acids. In germline, CDR1 is MNHEY, CDR2 SVGAGI. After removal of 4 bases from V and 14 bases from J, the junction contained 5 bases not matched to a gene.

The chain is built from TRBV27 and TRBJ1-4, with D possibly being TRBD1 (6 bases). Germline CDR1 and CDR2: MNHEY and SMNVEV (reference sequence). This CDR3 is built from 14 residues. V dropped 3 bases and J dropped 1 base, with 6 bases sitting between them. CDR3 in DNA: TGTGCCAGCAGTTTCAGGGGAACTAATGAAAAACTGTTTTTT. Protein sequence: CASSFRGTNEKLFF. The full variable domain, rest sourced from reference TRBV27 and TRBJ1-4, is EAQVTQNPRYLITVTGKKLTVTCSQNMNHEYMSWYRQDPGLGLRQIYYSMNVEVTDKGDVPEGYKVSRKEKRNFPLILESPSPNQTSLYFCASSFRGTNEKLFFGSGTQLSVL.

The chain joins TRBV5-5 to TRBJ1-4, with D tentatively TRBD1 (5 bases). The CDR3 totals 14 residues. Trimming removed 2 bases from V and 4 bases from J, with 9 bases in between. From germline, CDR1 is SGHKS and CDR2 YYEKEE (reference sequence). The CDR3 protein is CASSFVGHNEKLFF. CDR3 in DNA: TGTGCCAGCAGCTTTGTTGGACATAATGAAAAACTGTTTTTT.

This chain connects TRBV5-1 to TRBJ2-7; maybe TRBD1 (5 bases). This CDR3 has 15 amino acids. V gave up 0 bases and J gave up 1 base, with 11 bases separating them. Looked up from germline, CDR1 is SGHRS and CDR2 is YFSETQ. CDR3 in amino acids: CASSLDYGASYEQYF. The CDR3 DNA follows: TGCGCCAGCAGCTTGGATTATGGGGCGTCCTACGAGCAGTACTTC. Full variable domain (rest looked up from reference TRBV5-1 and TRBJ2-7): KAGVTQTPRYLIKTRGQQVTLSCSPISGHRSVSWYQQTPGQGLQFLFEYFSETQRNKGNFPGRFSGRQFSNSRSEMNVSTLELGDSALYLCASSLDYGASYEQYFGPGTRLTVT.

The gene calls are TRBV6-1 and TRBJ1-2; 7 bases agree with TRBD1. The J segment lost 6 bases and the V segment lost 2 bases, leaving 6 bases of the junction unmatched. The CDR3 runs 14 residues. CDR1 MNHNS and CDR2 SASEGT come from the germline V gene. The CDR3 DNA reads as TGTGCCAGCAGTGAAATAGGGGGCGGCGATGGCTACACCTTC. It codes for CASSEIGGGDGYTF.

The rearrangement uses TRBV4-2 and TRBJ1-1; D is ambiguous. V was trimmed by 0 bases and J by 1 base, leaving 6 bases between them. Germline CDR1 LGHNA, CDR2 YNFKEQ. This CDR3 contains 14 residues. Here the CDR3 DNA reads TGTGCCAGCAGCCAAGAGGGCTCGAACACTGAAGCTTTCTTT. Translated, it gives CASSQEGSNTEAFF.

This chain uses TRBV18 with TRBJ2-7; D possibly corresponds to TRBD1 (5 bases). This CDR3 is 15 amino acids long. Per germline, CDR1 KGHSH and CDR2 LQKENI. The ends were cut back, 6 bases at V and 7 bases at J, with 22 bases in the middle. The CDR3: CASSNNQGSLREQYF. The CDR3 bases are TGTGCCAGCTCCAACAATCAGGGTTCCCTCCGTGAGCAGTACTTC.

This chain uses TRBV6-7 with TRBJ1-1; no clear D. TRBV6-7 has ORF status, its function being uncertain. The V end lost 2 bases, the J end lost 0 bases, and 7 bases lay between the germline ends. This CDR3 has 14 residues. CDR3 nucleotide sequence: TGTGCCAGCAGTTACCGGGTGATGAACACTGAAGCTTTCTTT. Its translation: CASSYRVMNTEAFF.

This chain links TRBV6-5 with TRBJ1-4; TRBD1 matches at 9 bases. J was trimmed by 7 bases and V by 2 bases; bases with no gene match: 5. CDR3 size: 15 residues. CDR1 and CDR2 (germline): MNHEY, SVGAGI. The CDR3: CASSYRTGVFEKLFF. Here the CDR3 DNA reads TGTGCCAGCAGTTACCGGACAGGGGTTTTTGAAAAACTGTTTTTT.

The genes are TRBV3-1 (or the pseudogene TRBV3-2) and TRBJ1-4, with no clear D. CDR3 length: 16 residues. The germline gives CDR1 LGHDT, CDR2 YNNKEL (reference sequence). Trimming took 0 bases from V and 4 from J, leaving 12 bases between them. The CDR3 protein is CASSQEKEGINEKLFF. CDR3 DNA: TGTGCCAGCAGCCAAGAGAAAGAGGGAATTAATGAAAAACTGTTTTTT.

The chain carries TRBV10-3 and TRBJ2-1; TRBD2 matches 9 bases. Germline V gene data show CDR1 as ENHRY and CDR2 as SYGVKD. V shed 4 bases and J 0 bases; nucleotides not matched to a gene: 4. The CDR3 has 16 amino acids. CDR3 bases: TGTGCCATCAGTGGACTAGCGGAAAGCTCCTACAATGAGCAGTTCTTC. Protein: CAISGLAESSYNEQFF.

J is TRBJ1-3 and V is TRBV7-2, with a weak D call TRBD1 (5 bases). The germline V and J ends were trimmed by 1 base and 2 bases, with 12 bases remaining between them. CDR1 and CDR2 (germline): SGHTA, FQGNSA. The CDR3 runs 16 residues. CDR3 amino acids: CASSLGGTGAGNTIYF. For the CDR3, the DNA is TGTGCCAGCAGCTTAGGCGGAACAGGCGCTGGAAACACCATATATTTT.

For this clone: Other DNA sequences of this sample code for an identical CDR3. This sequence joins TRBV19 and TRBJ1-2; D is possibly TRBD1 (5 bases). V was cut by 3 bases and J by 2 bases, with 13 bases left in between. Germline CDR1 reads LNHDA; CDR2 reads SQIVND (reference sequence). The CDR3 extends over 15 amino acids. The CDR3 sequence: CASSIFRGRNYGYTF. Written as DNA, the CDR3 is TGTGCCAGTAGTATTTTTCGGGGGAGGAACTATGGCTACACCTTC.

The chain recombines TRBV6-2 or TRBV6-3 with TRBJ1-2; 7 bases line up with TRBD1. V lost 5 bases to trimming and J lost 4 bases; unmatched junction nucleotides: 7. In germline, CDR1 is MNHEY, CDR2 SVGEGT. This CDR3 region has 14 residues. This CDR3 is CASSQPDRFYGYTF. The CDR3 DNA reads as TGTGCCAGCAGTCAACCGGACAGGTTCTATGGCTACACCTTC.

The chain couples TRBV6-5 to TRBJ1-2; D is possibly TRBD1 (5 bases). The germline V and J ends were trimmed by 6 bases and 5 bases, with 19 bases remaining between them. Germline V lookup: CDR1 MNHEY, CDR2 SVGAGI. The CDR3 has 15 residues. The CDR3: CASSPWDHGGYGYTF. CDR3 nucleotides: TGTGCCAGCAGCCCCTGGGACCACGGAGGGTATGGCTACACCTTC.

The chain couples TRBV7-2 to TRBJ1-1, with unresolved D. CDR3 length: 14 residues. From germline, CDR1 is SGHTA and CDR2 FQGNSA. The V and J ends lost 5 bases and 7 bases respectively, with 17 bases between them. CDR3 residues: CASSPYTDSDEAFF. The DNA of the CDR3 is TGTGCCAGCAGCCCATATACGGACTCAGATGAAGCTTTCTTT.

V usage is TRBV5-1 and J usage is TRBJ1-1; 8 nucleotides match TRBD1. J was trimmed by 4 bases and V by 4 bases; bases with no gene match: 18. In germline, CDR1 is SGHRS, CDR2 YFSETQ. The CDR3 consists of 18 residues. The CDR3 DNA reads TGCGCCAGCAGCCCCGTCGGACAGGGAAAAAGGCGTAGCACTGAAGCTTTCTTT. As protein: CASSPVGQGKRRSTEAFF.

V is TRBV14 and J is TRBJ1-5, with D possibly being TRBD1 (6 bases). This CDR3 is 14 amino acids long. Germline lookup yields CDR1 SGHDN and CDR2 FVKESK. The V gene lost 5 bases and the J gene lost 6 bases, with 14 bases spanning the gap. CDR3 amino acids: CASSKQGTGQPQHF. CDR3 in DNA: TGTGCCAGCAGCAAACAGGGTACAGGTCAGCCCCAGCATTTT. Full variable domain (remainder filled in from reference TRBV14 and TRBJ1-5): EAGVTQFPSHSVIEKGQTVTLRCDPISGHDNLYWYRRVMGKEIKFLLHFVKESKQDESGMPNNRFLAERTGGTYSTLKVQPAELEDSGVYFCASSKQGTGQPQHFGDGTRLSIL.

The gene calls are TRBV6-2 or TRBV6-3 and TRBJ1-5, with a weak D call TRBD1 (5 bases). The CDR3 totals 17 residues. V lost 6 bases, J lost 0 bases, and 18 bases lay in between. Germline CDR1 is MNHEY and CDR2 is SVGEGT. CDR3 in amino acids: CASSFTGTIYSNQPQHF. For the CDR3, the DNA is TGTGCCAGCAGCTTCACTGGGACTATTTATAGCAATCAGCCCCAGCATTTT.

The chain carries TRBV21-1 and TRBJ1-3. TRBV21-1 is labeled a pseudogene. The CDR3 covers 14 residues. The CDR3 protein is CASSTGELGNTIYF. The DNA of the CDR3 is TGTGCCAGCAGCACGGGGGAACTCGGAAACACCATATATTTT.

The CDR3 loop reads CAWRDTTPTGGVDTQYF. The CDR3 region has the DNA TGTGCCTGGAGAGATACAACGCCGACAGGGGGTGTAGATACGCAGTATTTT. This chain uses TRBV30 with TRBJ2-3; 9 bases map to TRBD1. The CDR3 length is 17 residues. Per the germline V gene, CDR1 is GTSNPN and CDR2 is SVGIG (reference sequence). V dropped 3 bases and J dropped 5; count of bases not matched to a gene: 15.

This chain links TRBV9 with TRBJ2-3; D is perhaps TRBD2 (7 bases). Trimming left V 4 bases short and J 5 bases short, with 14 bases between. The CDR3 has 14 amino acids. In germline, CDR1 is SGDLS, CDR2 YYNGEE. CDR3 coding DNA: TGTGCCAGCAGCCCCCCGGGGGGCAAAGATACGCAGTATTTT. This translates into CASSPPGGKDTQYF. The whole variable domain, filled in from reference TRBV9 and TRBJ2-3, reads DSGVTQTPKHLITATGQRVTLRCSPRSGDLSVYWYQQSLDQGLQFLIQYYNGEERAKGNILERFSAQQFPDLHSELNLSSLELGDSALYFCASSPPGGKDTQYFGPGTRLTVL.

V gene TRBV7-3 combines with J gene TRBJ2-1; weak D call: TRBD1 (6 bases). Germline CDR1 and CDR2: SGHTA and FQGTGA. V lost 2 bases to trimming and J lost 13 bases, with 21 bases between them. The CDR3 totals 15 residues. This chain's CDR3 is CASSLVRTSGAPQFF. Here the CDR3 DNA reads TGTGCCAGCAGCTTAGTAAGAACATCAGGGGCTCCCCAGTTCTTC.

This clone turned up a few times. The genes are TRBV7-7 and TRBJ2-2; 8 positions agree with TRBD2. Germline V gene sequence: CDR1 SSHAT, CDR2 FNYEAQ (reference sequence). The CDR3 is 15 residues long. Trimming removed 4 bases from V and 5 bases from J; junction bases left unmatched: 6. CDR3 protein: CASSSTAGGTGELFF. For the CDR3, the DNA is TGTGCCAGCAGCTCGACCGCGGGGGGAACCGGGGAGCTGTTTTTT.

The CDR3 region is CASRQLAGDADTQYF. In nucleotides, the CDR3 is TGTGCCAGCAGACAGCTAGCGGGGGACGCAGATACGCAGTATTTT. This chain links TRBV6-4 with TRBJ2-3; 10 bases line up with TRBD2. V shed 6 bases and J 4 bases; nucleotides not matched to a gene: 7. Germline V gene sequence: CDR1 MRHNA, CDR2 SNTAGT. CDR3 size: 15 residues.